This section outlines one TCR beta chain sequence together with its context. This sample was included in a study of T cells in Graves' hyperthyroidism and ophthalmopathy. Overall study: Before treatment of any kind, peripheral blood was taken at initial diagnosis.

From RNA transcripts, TCR beta CDR3 regions were amplified. The TCR CDR3 was amplified in a first-round RT-PCR using the HTBI primer set. TCRdb recomputed calls from the multiplex PCR reads with MiXCR, one row per CDR3 protein. The table shows hundreds of thousands of distinct CDR3 sequences, with 15% to 17% occurring only once. Trimming took off 3 bases at V and 5 bases at J, with 27 bases between the two ends. The CDR3 length is 19 residues. The V gene's germline CDR1 is SGHNT and CDR2 YYREEE (reference sequence). The chain carries TRBV5-4 and TRBJ2-1; D may correspond to TRBD1 or TRBD2 (5 bases each). The origin of this receptor is a woman in her late teens or twenties with Graves' hyperthyroidism. The sample was blood. CDR3: CASSSRDHLDTAEDNEQFF. The DNA for the CDR3 is TGTGCCAGCAGCTCCCGTGATCACCTGGACACGGCGGAGGACAATGAGCAGTTCTTC.